The 8 T cell receptor beta chains given below trace back to one sample, sequenced in a study of tumor-infiltrating lymphocytes in primary liver carcinoma. The source material, 20-30 mg of unsorted bulk tissue, was used to co-extract RNA and DNA. TCR beta cDNA was reverse-transcribed from roughly 520 ng of total RNA. The reaction used a constant-region primer and ProtoScript II reverse transcriptase. Slightly modified ARM-PCR, run as three nested multiplex PCR rounds, produced the TCR beta libraries. Running about 11 cycles apiece, the first two PCR rounds relied on TRBV1-TRBV30 forward primers together with a C-beta reverse primer. MiXCR, applied by TCRdb to the multiplex PCR reads, yields one record per CDR3 protein. The repertoire holds just under 95,000 distinct CDR3 sequences, with approximately 72% as singletons. Sequencing input: tumor-adjacent normal liver tissue. These receptors came from a middle-aged man with primary liver carcinoma and hepatitis B virus infection.

Comment on this clonotype: This may stem from a read error, because a much larger clone lies one nucleotide away. This chain links TRBV5-5 with TRBJ1-1; D gene ambiguous. The CDR3 is 15 amino acids. The germline CDR1 and CDR2 sequences are SGHKS and YYEKEE (reference sequence). The CDR3 DNA is TGTGCCAGCAGCTTGGCATTTGGGATGAACTCTGAAGCTTTCTTT. Encoded protein: CASSLAFGMNSEAFF. Filled out from reference TRBV5-5 and TRBJ1-1, the complete variable domain reads DAGVTQSPTHLIKTRGQQVTLRCSPISGHKSVSWYQQVLGQGPQFIFQYYEKEERGRGNFPDRFSARQFPNYSSELNVNALLLGDSALYLCASSLAFGMNSEAFFGQGTRLTVV.

On this clonotype: Since a much larger clone is just one base distant, this may be a read error. The V call is TRBV4-1, the J call TRBJ1-4; 7 positions match TRBD1. Germline trimming cut 0 bases from V and 6 bases from J; bases unmatched to any gene: 7. The CDR3 spans 16 residues. The V gene's germline CDR1 is MGHRA and CDR2 YSYEKL. CDR3 sequence (DNA): TGCGCCAGCAGCCAAGACCGGGACAGCCGATATGAAAAACTGTTTTTT. Its translation: CASSQDRDSRYEKLFF.

A note on this clonotype: In this CDR3 the conserved last residue, phenylalanine or tryptophan, is missing, so a read error is likely. V and J are TRBV13 and TRBJ2-3; TRBD1 might be the D (7 bases). Germline V gene data show CDR1 as PRHDT and CDR2 as FYEKMQ (reference sequence). There are 15 residues in the CDR3. The CDR3 DNA reads as TGCGCCAGCAGCTTGGGACAGAAGTACGGGGGTACGCAGTATTAT. Its translation is CASSLGQKYGGTQYY.

Details on this clonotype: This may come from a read error, since a much larger clone is one base off. This sequence joins TRBV12-3 or TRBV12-4 and TRBJ2-1, with a weak D call TRBD2 (5 bases). The CDR3 has 12 residues. The germline V and J ends were trimmed by 6 bases and 9 bases, with 12 bases remaining between them. The CDR3 DNA is TGTGCCAGCAGCTTGGACTGGGGTGAGCAGTTCTTC. Amino acid sequence: CASSLDWGEQFF.

About this clonotype itself: One end of the junction is discordant with germline, which a read error may explain. The DNA of the CDR3 is TGTGCCAGCTGTGAATCCATGAACACTGAAGCTTTCTTT. Its translation is CASCESMNTEAFF. The V gene is TRBV6-4, the J gene TRBJ1-1; D unclear. This CDR3 spans 13 amino acids. Germline V gene lookup returns CDR1 MRHNA and CDR2 SNTAGT.

In this sample, this clonotype turned up once. Possible read error: a much larger clone is one base away. The V gene is TRBV7-9, the J gene TRBJ2-3, with 9 bases that match TRBD2. The CDR3 totals 15 residues. Per the germline V gene, CDR1 is SEHNR and CDR2 is FQNEAQ (reference sequence). This CDR3 reads CAGSLSGLATDTQYF. CDR3 nucleotides: TGTGCCGGCAGCCTTTCGGGACTAGCAACAGATACGCAGTATTTT. The full variable domain, in which reference TRBV7-9 and TRBJ2-3 provide the parts outside the CDR3, is DTGVSQNPRHKITKRGQNVTFRCDPISEHNRLYWYRQTLGQGPEFLTYFQNEAQLEKSRLLSDRFSAERPKGSFSTLEIQRTEQGDSAMYLCAGSLSGLATDTQYFGPGTRLTVL.

This clonotype came up many times. The V gene is TRBV5-6, the J gene TRBJ2-5, with 7 bases that match TRBD1. The CDR3 has 13 amino acids. V lost 1 base, J lost 3 bases, and 0 bases stayed unmatched. Germline CDR1 SGHDT, CDR2 YYEEEE. In nucleotides, the CDR3 is TGTGCCAGCAGCTTGACAGGGGAAGAGACCCAGTACTTC. It yields the protein CASSLTGEETQYF. The full variable domain, in which reference TRBV5-6 and TRBJ2-5 provide the parts outside the CDR3, is DAGVTQSPTHLIKTRGQQVTLRCSPKSGHDTVSWYQQALGQGPQFIFQYYEEEERQRGNFPDRFSGHQFPNYSSELNVNALLLGDSALYLCASSLTGEETQYFGPGTRLLVL.

As for this clonotype: The missing conserved phenylalanine or tryptophan at the end of this CDR3 makes a read error likely. V is TRBV7-9 and J is TRBJ2-1, with D perhaps matching TRBD2 (8 bases). Germline assignment: CDR1 SEHNR and CDR2 FQNEAQ (reference sequence). V was shortened by 5 bases and J by 6 bases, with 32 bases between the two germline ends. The CDR3 covers 20 residues. The CDR3 sequence is CASSPRGRGLRAGAFNEQFL. In nucleotides, the CDR3 is TGTGCCAGCAGCCCGCGGGGCAGGGGGTTACGAGCGGGAGCCTTCAATGAGCAGTTCTTA.